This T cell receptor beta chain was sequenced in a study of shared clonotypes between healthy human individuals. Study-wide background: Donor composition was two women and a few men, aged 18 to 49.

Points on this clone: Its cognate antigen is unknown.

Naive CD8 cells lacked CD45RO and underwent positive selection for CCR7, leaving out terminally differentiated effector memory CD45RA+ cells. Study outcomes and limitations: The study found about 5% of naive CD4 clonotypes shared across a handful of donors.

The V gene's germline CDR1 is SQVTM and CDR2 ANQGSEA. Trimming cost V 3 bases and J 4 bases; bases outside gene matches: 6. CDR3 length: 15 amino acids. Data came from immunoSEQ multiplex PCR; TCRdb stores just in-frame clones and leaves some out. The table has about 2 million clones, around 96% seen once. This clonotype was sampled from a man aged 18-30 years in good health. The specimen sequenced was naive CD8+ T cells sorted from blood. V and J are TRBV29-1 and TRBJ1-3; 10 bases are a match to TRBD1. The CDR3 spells CSVDSGTGVGNTIYF. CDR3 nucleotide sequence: TGCAGCGTTGACTCCGGGACAGGGGTGGGAAACACCATATATTTT.